This TCR beta chain was found in a study of OX40 agonist ivuxolimab in advanced cancers. CDR1 is LNHNV, CDR2 YYDKDF, per germline (reference sequence). The CDR3 contains 14 residues. Trimming removed 4 bases from V and 5 bases from J; junction bases left unmatched: 2. The method was immunoSEQ multiplex PCR; TCRdb's version includes in-frame clones alone and lacks a portion of them. The sample has about 84,000 clones, 75% to 90% seen once; the top ten hold 0.19%. This receptor was obtained from an adult with an advanced solid tumor such as melanoma, head and neck, liver or kidney cancer. The sequences come from CD4+ or CD8+ T cells sorted from blood, collected in a trial of the OX40 agonist ivuxolimab. The rearrangement links TRBV15 to TRBJ2-5; TRBD1 aligns across 12 bases. The CDR3 region is CATSKGQGAETQYF. The DNA of the CDR3 is TGTGCCACCAGCAAGGGACAGGGGGCGGAGACCCAGTACTTC.